The clone carrying this T cell receptor beta chain was recorded many times. Its antigen is still unknown. The sample belongs to a study of T cells in Graves' hyperthyroidism and ophthalmopathy. Study-wide findings and caveats: Researchers found most expanded thyroid clonotypes above 0.001 in blood as well.

TCR beta CDR3 region amplification was performed from RNA transcripts. The HTBI primer set drove a first-round RT-PCR of the TCR CDR3. TCRdb passed the multiplex PCR reads through MiXCR, listing each CDR3 protein once. The sample records under 350,000 distinct CDR3 sequences, roughly 14% being singletons. Germline trimming cut 2 bases from V and 6 bases from J; bases unmatched to any gene: 17. Looked up from germline, CDR1 is SGHRS and CDR2 is YFSETQ. The CDR3 sequence is 18 residues long. Among the patients, aged 18 to 65, hyperthyroidism was newly diagnosed and had lasted under 2 months. Thyroid ultrasound, orbital computed tomography, clinical symptoms, and serum thyroxine and TRAb underpinned diagnoses.

This sequence originates from a young woman with Graves' hyperthyroidism that later progressed to Graves' ophthalmopathy. Sample: blood. The rearrangement joins TRBV5-1 to TRBJ2-1; 7 positions match TRBD1. The CDR3 is CASSFPLSTGTAFNEQFF. As DNA, the CDR3 is TGCGCCAGCAGCTTCCCACTCTCGACAGGGACGGCCTTCAATGAGCAGTTCTTC.